Listed below are T cell receptor beta chains from one sample, sequenced in a study of PD-1 blockade in classical Hodgkin lymphoma. Only in-frame clones appear in the TCRdb table, and some are missing; sequencing was by immunoSEQ multiplex PCR. The sample lists 150,000 or so clones; around four fifths were seen once. The source was peripheral blood mononuclear cells (PBMCs), collected before the second cycle of nivolumab. These TCRs come from a human donor with classical Hodgkin lymphoma. The CDR3 runs from the conserved cysteine through the conserved F or W. Fields, in order: clone size, J gene, V gene, D gene, CDR3 protein, CDR3 DNA. The D gene is left open where the match is weak. For some rows the clone size is stated as once, few or many, or as a class when expanded; others skip it.

clone_size: few
j_call: TRBJ1-1
v_call: TRBV4-1
d_call: TRBD1
cdr3_aa: CASSATGGRDEAFF
cdr3_nt: TGTGCCAGCAGCGCAACAGGGGGCCGGGATGAAGCTTTCTTT

clone_size: -
j_call: TRBJ1-5
v_call: TRBV7-2
d_call: -
cdr3_aa: CASSLVVGQPQHF
cdr3_nt: TGTGCCAGCAGCTTAGTAGTGGGTCAGCCCCAGCATTTT

clone_size: -
j_call: TRBJ2-7
v_call: TRBV30
d_call: -
cdr3_aa: CAWRTGYEQYF
cdr3_nt: TGTGCCTGGAGGACGGGGTACGAGCAGTACTTC

clone_size: -
j_call: TRBJ1-3
v_call: TRBV2
d_call: TRBD1
cdr3_aa: CASSPLQGGLGGNTIYF
cdr3_nt: TGTGCCAGCAGTCCCTTACAGGGGGGGCTTGGTGGAAACACCATATATTTT

clone_size: -
j_call: TRBJ1-5
v_call: TRBV4-2
d_call: TRBD1
cdr3_aa: CASSQTGDQPQHF
cdr3_nt: TGTGCCAGCAGCCAAACAGGGGATCAGCCCCAGCATTTT

clone_size: once
j_call: TRBJ1-2
v_call: TRBV15
d_call: -
cdr3_aa: CATSAGTNYGYTF
cdr3_nt: TGTGCCACCTCTGCGGGAACTAACTATGGCTACACCTTC

clone_size: -
j_call: TRBJ2-1
v_call: TRBV10-3
d_call: TRBD2
cdr3_aa: CAIREGLAGGEQFF
cdr3_nt: TGTGCCATCAGGGAGGGACTAGCGGGAGGGGAGCAGTTCTTC

clone_size: once
j_call: TRBJ1-2
v_call: TRBV19
d_call: TRBD1
cdr3_aa: CASSVQGASNYGYTF
cdr3_nt: TGTGCCAGTAGTGTCCAGGGGGCCTCGAACTATGGCTACACCTTC

clone_size: -
j_call: TRBJ2-3
v_call: TRBV7-8
d_call: TRBD1
cdr3_aa: CASSGTGYDTQYF
cdr3_nt: TGTGCCAGCAGCGGGACAGGGTATGATACGCAGTATTTT

clone_size: -
j_call: TRBJ1-2
v_call: TRBV27
d_call: TRBD1
cdr3_aa: CASSLSQGQGLYGYTF
cdr3_nt: TGTGCCAGCAGTTTATCGCAAGGACAGGGACTCTATGGCTACACCTTC

clone_size: -
j_call: TRBJ1-1
v_call: TRBV5-6
d_call: TRBD1
cdr3_aa: CASSLVGGRTEAFF
cdr3_nt: TGTGCCAGCAGCTTGGTAGGGGGCCGGACTGAAGCTTTCTTT

clone_size: -
j_call: TRBJ1-2
v_call: TRBV28
d_call: -
cdr3_aa: CASSFRGSFYGYTF
cdr3_nt: TGTGCCAGCAGTTTCAGGGGATCGTTTTATGGCTACACCTTC

clone_size: -
j_call: TRBJ2-4
v_call: TRBV6-5
d_call: TRBD1
cdr3_aa: CASRPRWTGENIQYF
cdr3_nt: TGTGCCAGCAGACCGAGGTGGACAGGCGAAAACATTCAGTACTTC

clone_size: few
j_call: TRBJ2-7
v_call: TRBV7-8
d_call: -
cdr3_aa: CASSLAGQTYEQYF
cdr3_nt: TGTGCCAGCAGCTTAGCTGGTCAGACCTACGAGCAGTACTTC

clone_size: -
j_call: TRBJ2-2
v_call: TRBV5-6
d_call: -
cdr3_aa: CASSTGTRGVGMNTGELFF
cdr3_nt: TGTGCCAGCAGCACCGGGACAAGGGGGGTGGGAATGAACACCGGGGAGCTGTTTTTT

clone_size: -
j_call: TRBJ2-5
v_call: TRBV2
d_call: TRBD2
cdr3_aa: CASSELSLAPFLETQYF
cdr3_nt: TGTGCCAGCAGTGAACTCTCACTAGCGCCATTCCTAGAGACCCAGTACTTC

clone_size: -
j_call: TRBJ2-3
v_call: TRBV5-1
d_call: -
cdr3_aa: CASSFRGLGSTDTQYF
cdr3_nt: TGCGCCAGCAGCTTTAGGGGCCTCGGGAGCACAGATACGCAGTATTTT